This T cell receptor beta chain was identified during a study of response to subunit inactivated influenza vaccine (dated by TCRdb to 2016 to 2019). At the level of the whole study: To follow how T cells responded to a trivalent subunit inactivated influenza vaccine, the researchers relied on deep quantitative profiling of the T cell receptor repertoire. Results the study describes overall, beyond this receptor: According to the authors, only a limited number of new T cells may be recruited by each seasonal influenza vaccination.

Trimming removed 5 bases from V and 0 bases from J, leaving 9 bases between the germline ends. The CDR3 runs 13 residues from the cysteine to the phenylalanine. Only the CDR3 region is kept as DNA, spanning 39 bases read in frame from base 1. Sequences DFQATT (CDR1) and SNEGSKA (CDR2) are obtained from the germline V gene (reference sequence). The library was built by means of RT-PCR. The run used an Illumina HiSeq 2500. TCRdb took the public reads, trimmed them with fastp at Q25, ran MiXCR for clone calling and kept in-frame beta chains. Rows with a matching CDR3 protein are joined into one entry that keeps the most common DNA and genes. This sample lists around 470,000 distinct CDR3 sequences; approximately 7.8% were detected once. The top ten clonotypes cover around 13% of the sample. This clonotype was counted at least ten times. The antigen this receptor binds is unknown. One base away there is no much larger clone; base qualities are not given.

This clonotype originated in a man between 50 and 69 years old who received an inactivated influenza vaccine. Donor details come from another sample of the same person, matched by shared clones. The source was PBMCs from blood, collected around 25 months after vaccination. Here the chain combines TRBV20-1 and TRBJ2-3; TRBD1 is perhaps the D gene, given 5 matching bases. The CDR3 region reads CSALTASTDTQYF. The DNA sequence is given as TGCAGTGCTTTGACAGCTAGCACAGATACGCAGTATTTT.